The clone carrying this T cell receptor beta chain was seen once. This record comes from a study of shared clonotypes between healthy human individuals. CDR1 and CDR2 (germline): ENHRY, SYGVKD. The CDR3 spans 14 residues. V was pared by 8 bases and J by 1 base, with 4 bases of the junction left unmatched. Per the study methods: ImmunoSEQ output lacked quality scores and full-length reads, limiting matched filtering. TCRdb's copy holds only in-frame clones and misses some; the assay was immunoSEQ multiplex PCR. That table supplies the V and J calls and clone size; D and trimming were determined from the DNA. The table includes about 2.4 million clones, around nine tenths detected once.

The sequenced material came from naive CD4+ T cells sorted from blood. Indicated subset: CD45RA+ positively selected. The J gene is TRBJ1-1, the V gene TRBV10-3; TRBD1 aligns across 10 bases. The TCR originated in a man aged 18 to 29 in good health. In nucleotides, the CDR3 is TGTGCCATCGGGGACAGGGGAAAGAACACTGAAGCTTTCTTT. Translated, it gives CAIGDRGKNTEAFF.